The 27 T cell receptor beta chains presented below share a single source sample, sequenced in a study of CD8 T cells in ankylosing spondylitis. In TCRdb, the 5' RACE reads were re-called with MiXCR into one record per CDR3 protein. The sample carries about 130,000 distinct CDR3 sequences, about an eighth recorded once. Input material: blood, either unsorted or a sorted T cell fraction (not recorded which). The receptors here all came from a female donor with ankylosing spondylitis or in good health (not recorded which).

This clonotype was picked up many times. The V call is TRBV2, the J call TRBJ2-5, with no clear D. Germline V lookup: CDR1 SNHLY, CDR2 FYNNEI. This CDR3 has 16 residues. Between the trimmed V and J ends, which lost 0 bases and 0 bases, there was a span of 11 bases. The CDR3 protein is CASSEAPQAYQETQYF. The CDR3 DNA reads TGTGCCAGCAGTGAAGCGCCGCAGGCCTACCAAGAGACCCAGTACTTC.

There are a few counts of this clonotype. The chain links TRBV7-6 to TRBJ2-3; the D is unclear. V lost 4 bases, J lost 0 bases, and 14 bases lay in between. The CDR3 has 16 amino acids. Germline V CDR1 and CDR2: SGHVS, FNYEAQ. CDR3 DNA sequence: TGTGCCAGCAGCTCCCCGGGTGGGAAAAGCACAGATACGCAGTATTTT. Its translation: CASSSPGGKSTDTQYF.

This clonotype occurred many times. The rearrangement links TRBV29-1 to TRBJ1-1; D remains unclear. The CDR3 totals 14 residues. Germline V gives CDR1 SQVTM, CDR2 ANQGSEA. V lost 5 bases, J lost 4 bases, and 17 bases lay in between. CDR3: CSVKGLDQGTEAFF. The CDR3 region has the DNA TGCAGCGTTAAGGGTCTCGATCAAGGCACTGAAGCTTTCTTT.

The table lists this clonotype with a few counts. The chain joins TRBV5-1 to TRBJ2-2; tentatively, D is TRBD1 or TRBD2 (5 bases each). Per the germline V gene, CDR1 is SGHRS and CDR2 is YFSETQ. The CDR3 sequence is 15 residues long. V was cut by 4 bases and J by 4 bases, with 14 bases left in between. CDR3 sequence: CASSRDPVGTGELFF. Written as DNA, the CDR3 is TGCGCCAGCAGCAGGGACCCCGTAGGCACCGGGGAGCTGTTTTTT.

The J gene is TRBJ2-3, the V gene TRBV30, with 8 bases that match TRBD2. V shed 0 bases and J 5 bases; nucleotides not matched to a gene: 7. CDR1 and CDR2 (germline): GTSNPN, SVGIG (reference sequence). This CDR3 has 15 residues. CDR3 amino acids: CAWSVDPAGEDTQYF. The CDR3 DNA reads TGTGCCTGGAGTGTAGACCCAGCGGGAGAAGATACGCAGTATTTT.

The J gene is TRBJ2-5, the V gene TRBV4-1, with D hard to call. V gave up 0 bases and J gave up 5 bases, with 10 bases separating them. Germline CDR1 MGHRA, CDR2 YSYEKL. This CDR3 spans 14 amino acids. The DNA of the CDR3 is TGCGCCAGCAGCCAAGAGTTCCGAGCGGAGACCCAGTACTTC. Translated: CASSQEFRAETQYF.

This clonotype was seen ten or more times. This chain joins TRBV12-3 or TRBV12-4 and TRBJ2-1; 7 bases match TRBD2. The CDR3 is 15 residues long. The junction had 9 bases not matched to a gene; V was cut back by 2 bases and J by 8 bases. The CDR3 nucleotides read TGTGCCAGCAGTTTATGGCTAGCGGCCCGGGATGAGCAGTTCTTC. Residues: CASSLWLAARDEQFF.

This clonotype was counted at least ten times. This chain uses TRBV20-1 with TRBJ2-5, with a tentative D call TRBD1 (5 bases). Germline CDR1 reads DFQATT; CDR2 reads SNEGSKA (reference sequence). V was clipped by 2 bases and J by 2 bases, with 21 bases between them. CDR3 length: 17 residues. CDR3 bases: TGCAGTGCTAGACCAGGGATGGGGCCATTACCACAAGAGACCCAGTACTTC. This gives the protein CSARPGMGPLPQETQYF.

This clonotype was seen more than once but under ten times. The J gene is TRBJ2-7, the V gene TRBV12-5; 10 positions match TRBD1. The CDR3 length is 17 residues. Unmatched junction bases numbered 7, after V lost 0 bases and J lost 2 bases. CDR1 LGHNT and CDR2 FRNRAP come from the germline V gene. Here the CDR3 reads CASGLVLRGQGPYEQYF. CDR3 DNA: TGTGCTAGTGGTTTGGTCCTGCGGGGACAGGGGCCCTACGAGCAGTACTTC.

The rearrangement links TRBV5-1 to TRBJ2-1, with a weak D call TRBD2 (6 bases). CDR3 size: 14 residues. V shed 4 bases and J shed 5 bases, with 13 bases lying between them. The germline CDR1 and CDR2 sequences are SGHRS and YFSETQ. The CDR3 sequence is CASSLAGPHNEQFF. CDR3 in DNA: TGCGCCAGCAGCCTGGCGGGGCCCCACAATGAGCAGTTCTTC.

There are many counts of this clonotype. The rearrangement uses TRBV20-1 and TRBJ2-7, with a tentative D call TRBD2 (7 bases). The CDR3 is made up of 14 amino acids. Between the trimmed V and J ends, which lost 3 bases and 2 bases, there was a span of 14 bases. CDR1 and CDR2 from the germline V gene are DFQATT and SNEGSKA (reference sequence). The CDR3 sequence: CSASPAGAPYEQYF. The CDR3 coding sequence is TGCAGTGCTAGTCCTGCGGGGGCCCCCTACGAGCAGTACTTC.

In this sample, this clonotype turned up many times. The chain links TRBV20-1 to TRBJ2-1; 8 nucleotides agree with TRBD1. The CDR3 has 14 amino acids. Per the germline V gene, CDR1 is DFQATT and CDR2 is SNEGSKA (reference sequence). V shed 1 base, J shed 8 bases, and the junction held 7 bases outside the gene matches. The CDR3 nucleotides read TGCAGTGCTAGAGTTCAGGGGGCTTTCGATGAGCAGTTCTTC. This sequence encodes CSARVQGAFDEQFF.

This sequence joins TRBV30 and TRBJ2-2; no definite D call. V lost 7 bases to trimming and J lost 0 bases, with 9 bases between them. This CDR3 spans 13 amino acids. From germline, CDR1 is GTSNPN and CDR2 SVGIG (reference sequence). The chain's CDR3 is CASDTSNTGELFF. CDR3 DNA sequence: TGTGCCTCTGACACCTCGAACACCGGGGAGCTGTTTTTT.

The gene calls are TRBV7-3 and TRBJ2-2; tentative D call: TRBD2 (6 bases). Germline CDR1 reads SGHTA; CDR2 reads FQGTGA. V shed 5 bases and J shed 6 bases, with 10 bases lying between them. There are 13 residues in the CDR3. This CDR3 is CASSARDSGELFF. The CDR3 nucleotides read TGTGCCAGCAGCGCACGGGACTCCGGGGAGCTGTTTTTT.

The CDR3 nucleotides read TGTGCCAGCAGTTTAGCGGGTTTGGGGGCCTATGGCTACACCTTC. Protein sequence: CASSLAGLGAYGYTF. The rearrangement links TRBV12-3 or TRBV12-4 to TRBJ1-2, with D tentatively TRBD1 (6 bases). V dropped 0 bases and J dropped 4 bases, with 12 bases sitting between them. The CDR3 length is 15 residues.

J is TRBJ1-1 and V is TRBV29-1; a weak D match, TRBD1 (6 bases). The CDR3 extends over 12 amino acids. Per the germline V gene, CDR1 is SQVTM and CDR2 is ANQGSEA. V lost 7 bases and J lost 1, with 10 bases in between. The CDR3 DNA reads TGCAGCGCTCGGGGGCCGAACACTGAAGCTTTCTTT. Protein product: CSARGPNTEAFF.

The chain combines TRBV15 with TRBJ2-2; tentatively, D is TRBD1 (6 bases). V lost 11 bases, J lost 0 bases, and 16 bases lay in between. CDR1 and CDR2 (germline): LNHNV, YYDKDF (reference sequence). CDR3 length: 15 residues. The CDR3 loop reads CAAQQGPTNTGELFF. As DNA, the CDR3 is TGTGCCGCGCAACAGGGTCCAACGAACACCGGGGAGCTGTTTTTT.

This rearrangement joins TRBV20-1 to TRBJ2-3; 7 bases are a match to TRBD2. J gave up 3 bases and V 3 bases, and 0 bases lay outside the gene matches. The CDR3 contains 12 residues. Per germline, CDR1 DFQATT and CDR2 SNEGSKA (reference sequence). CDR3 sequence: CSARRETDTQYF. Here the CDR3 DNA reads TGCAGTGCTAGGCGGGAGACAGATACGCAGTATTTT.

In this sample, this clonotype turned up a few times. The rearrangement links TRBV20-1 to TRBJ1-6; tentative D call: TRBD1 (6 bases). Trimming removed 4 bases from V and 8 bases from J, with 15 bases in between. Germline loops: CDR1 DFQATT, CDR2 SNEGSKA (reference sequence). The CDR3 has 14 amino acids. Here the CDR3 DNA reads TGCAGTGCTACGCGATCGGGGGGCGATTCACCCCTCCACTTT. This sequence encodes CSATRSGGDSPLHF.

This clonotype appeared many times. This chain links TRBV5-1 with TRBJ2-1; the match to TRBD2 covers 11 bases. After removal of 3 bases from V and 0 bases from J, the junction contained 8 bases not matched to a gene. This CDR3 is 18 amino acids long. Germline-derived CDR1 and CDR2 are SGHRS and YFSETQ. In nucleotides, the CDR3 is TGCGCCAGCAGCTCGGCGGGACTAGCGGTGAGCTCCTACAATGAGCAGTTCTTC. Translation gives CASSSAGLAVSSYNEQFF. The whole variable domain, filled in from reference TRBV5-1 and TRBJ2-1, reads KAGVTQTPRYLIKTRGQQVTLSCSPISGHRSVSWYQQTPGQGLQFLFEYFSETQRNKGNFPGRFSGRQFSNSRSEMNVSTLELGDSALYLCASSSAGLAVSSYNEQFFGPGTRLTVL.

This clonotype was seen a few times. The V and J genes are TRBV20-1 and TRBJ2-2; D ambiguous. The CDR3 sequence is 15 residues long. V dropped 6 bases and J dropped 1 base, with 15 bases sitting between them. The germline CDR1 and CDR2 sequences are DFQATT and SNEGSKA (reference sequence). DNA for the CDR3: TGCAGTGCCAGGCGGCCGGTCGGGAACACCGGGGAGCTGTTTTTT. This translates into CSARRPVGNTGELFF.

This clonotype was counted many times. The chain has TRBV12-3 or TRBV12-4 and TRBJ2-7, with D hard to call. Trimming took 0 bases from V and 0 from J, leaving 12 bases between them. CDR3 length: 16 amino acids. In DNA form, the CDR3 reads TGTGCCAGCAGTTTAGCCGGTGGTGGTCGCTCCTACGAGCAGTACTTC. As protein: CASSLAGGGRSYEQYF.

This clonotype appeared a few times. The rearrangement uses TRBV20-1 and TRBJ2-7; D remains ambiguous. This CDR3 comprises 12 residues. Per the germline V gene, CDR1 is DFQATT and CDR2 is SNEGSKA (reference sequence). Trimming cost V 3 bases and J 6 bases, with 12 bases left between them. CDR3 sequence: CSASSAVSEQYF. The DNA of the CDR3 is TGCAGTGCTAGTTCTGCCGTTTCCGAGCAGTACTTC.

Turning to this clonotype: The junction shows a germline mismatch at one end, possibly a read error. The chain carries TRBV10-3 and TRBJ2-1; 9 nucleotides match TRBD1. In germline, CDR1 is ENHRY, CDR2 SYGVKD. The CDR3 extends over 15 amino acids. The CDR3 sequence is CGIRTQAGTGNEQFF. The CDR3 DNA sequence: TGTGGCATCAGGACACAAGCCGGGACAGGGAATGAGCAGTTCTTC.

This clonotype showed up just a few times. The chain recombines TRBV20-1 with TRBJ2-3, with 8 bases identical to TRBD2. CDR3 size: 13 residues. The germline CDR1 and CDR2 sequences are DFQATT and SNEGSKA (reference sequence). V lost 5 bases, J lost 3 bases, and 4 bases stayed unmatched. In nucleotides, the CDR3 is TGCAGTGCTCCCAGCGGGGGTACAGATACGCAGTATTTT. Translated, it gives CSAPSGGTDTQYF.

The table lists this clonotype with many counts. The chain employs TRBV25-1 and TRBJ2-2; a possible D gene is TRBD2 (6 bases). Deletions cut 2 bases from V and 7 bases from J, with 14 bases between. Germline CDR1 is MGHDK and CDR2 is SYGVNS. The CDR3 contains 15 residues. The CDR3 region has the DNA TGTGCCAGCAGTGAAGTAGGAGGGCGGAGCGGGGAGCTGTTTTTT. It translates to CASSEVGGRSGELFF.

This clonotype was seen ten or more times. V is TRBV18 and J is TRBJ1-1, with D possibly TRBD1 on 5 matching bases. Trimming took 6 bases from V and 6 from J, leaving 11 bases between them. This CDR3 region has 12 residues. CDR1 is KGHSH and CDR2 is LQKENI in the germline V gene. CDR3 protein: CASSRQGSEAFF. DNA of the CDR3: TGTGCCAGCTCTCGTCAGGGATCTGAAGCTTTCTTT.